This T cell receptor (beta chain) emerged from a study of T-cell reconstitution after alpha-beta-depleted transplantation in children. Study-wide results and caveats: A year post-transplant, T-cell counts and diversity derived mostly from newly produced T cells. Some patients' high day-60 TCRbeta diversity was attributed to recipient cells surviving conditioning.

The CDR3 is 14 residues long. Germline V gene sequence: CDR1 ENHRY, CDR2 SYGVKD. Trimming removed 8 bases at V and 4 bases at J, with 17 bases between. Ten or more counts support this clonotype. Its cognate antigen is unknown. Unique molecular identifiers were incorporated when the TCRbeta library was constructed. TCRdb called the PCR reads again in MiXCR, with one record for every CDR3 protein. Of approximately 650,000 distinct CDR3 sequences in the sample, roughly 14% were seen once. This specimen consisted of PBMCs, obtained before TCRalphabeta/CD19-depleted stem cell transplant. This sequence joins TRBV10-3 and TRBJ2-5; D gene ambiguous. This clonotype was sampled from a girl aged 2 to 10 with congenital amegakaryocytic thrombocytopenia, due to receive a stem cell transplant. The CDR3 nucleotides are TGTGCCATCCGATCAGATTTGTGGGGAGAGACCCAGTACTTC. As protein: CAIRSDLWGETQYF.